Reported below is one T cell receptor beta chain. The target of this receptor is not known. Qualities for individual bases were not recorded, and no much larger clone is one base off. In the paper's terms, the time point label means: before neoadjuvant nivolumab. Patients were newly diagnosed with stage II-IVA oral cavity squamous cell carcinoma and had received no prior systemic or radiation treatment. The cohort consisted of patients with HPV-negative, locally advanced oral cavity squamous cell carcinoma. Peripheral blood mononuclear cells were analyzed directly and were not maintained or expanded in culture. The samples were drawn from a longitudinal correlative study tied to a single-arm phase II trial testing neoadjuvant nivolumab in oral cavity squamous cell carcinoma. Genomic DNA-based TCRbeta sequencing was performed on subject-matched pre- and post-treatment PBMCs and tumors from three responders and three non-responders. Peripheral blood mononuclear cells were collected before nivolumab treatment and were collected again after treatment, at the time of surgery. The Maxwell RSC DNA from Cells kit was used to isolate genomic DNA from PBMCs.

The sample comes from a study of neoadjuvant anti-PD-1 for oral cavity cancer (dated by TCRdb to the early 2020s). General notes on the study: Before curative-intent surgical resection, most patients were given three to four biweekly doses of nivolumab at 3 mg/kg. Patients with complete response, partial response or stable disease by RECIST 1.1 were defined as responders, whereas patients with progression were defined as non-responders. The parent correlative cohort included 11 to 13 patients, with an approximately 32% response rate. Patients who did not progress were given a fourth nivolumab dose at about day 43 and had definitive surgical resection on days 50-56.

Here is what the overall study found, with its caveats: Only a few patients per response group were included in the TCR analyses, and the authors called for validation in larger cohorts. Higher pretreatment blood Treg/Th17 ratios correlated with higher pretreatment blood TCRbeta clonality and lower post-treatment tumor TCRbeta clonality. After neoadjuvant nivolumab, non-responders showed significantly higher T cell clonality (Gini index) in PBMCs than responders did.

For deep sequencing, each PBMC sample was run in six replicates, with libraries mostly built from roughly 460 ng of input genomic DNA. TCRbeta libraries were prepared with the immunoSEQ hsTCRbeta kit according to the manufacturer's instructions. An Illumina NovaSeq 6000 S4 flow cell was used to sequence the final libraries, which had first been combined to 3 nM. Per the authors' processing: The immunoSEQ Analyzer was used for raw data preprocessing and quality control. The analysis was limited to productive rearrangements, and each clonotype was defined by a unique CDR3 amino acid sequence. Repertoire clonality was estimated as the Gini-Simpson index, which was calculated using the R package tcR. Gini indices were compared with Student's t test, and associations with tumor size change were assessed by Pearson correlation. The table comes from immuneACCESS by way of TCRdb, which keeps in-frame sequences with V and J called. Part of the clones is missing from these tables; in studies checked, under half for an unresolved V gene and the rest for unknown reasons. V and J calls and clone size are as listed in that table; D and trimming were resolved from the DNA. This sample gives about 15,000 clones in total; about 63% of them show up just once. The leading ten clones occupy 2.4% of the sample.

As encoded in the germline V gene (reference sequence), CDR1 is LNHDA while CDR2 is SQIVND. From cysteine to phenylalanine, the CDR3 is 14 amino acids long. The read is trimmed to its CDR3 DNA, 42 bases read in frame from base 1. V is trimmed back by 8 bases and J by 0 bases, and the junction contains 6 bases that no gene match accounts for. The chain was built from TRBV19 and TRBJ1-2, with TRBD1 identical over 7 junction bases. Specimen: PBMCs, collected before nivolumab (anti-PD-1) treatment. This receptor was identified in a person aged 40 to 85 with oral cavity squamous cell carcinoma. CDR3 loop: CASLGQLTNYGYTF. At the DNA level, the sequence is TGTGCCAGTTTGGGACAGCTTACTAACTATGGCTACACCTTC.